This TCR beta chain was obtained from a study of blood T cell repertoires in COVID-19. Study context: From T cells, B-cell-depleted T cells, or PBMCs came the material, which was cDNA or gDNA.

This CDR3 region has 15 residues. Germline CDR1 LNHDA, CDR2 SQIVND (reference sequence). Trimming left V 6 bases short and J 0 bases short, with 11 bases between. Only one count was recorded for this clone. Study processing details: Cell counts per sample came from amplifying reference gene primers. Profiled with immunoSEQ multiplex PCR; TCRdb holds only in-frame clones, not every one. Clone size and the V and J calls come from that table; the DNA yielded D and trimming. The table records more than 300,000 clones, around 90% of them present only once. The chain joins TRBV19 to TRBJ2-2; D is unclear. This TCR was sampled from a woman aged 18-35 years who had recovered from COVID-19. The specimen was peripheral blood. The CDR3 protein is CASSYRHANTGELFF. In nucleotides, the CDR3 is TGTGCCAGTAGCTACAGACACGCGAACACCGGGGAGCTGTTTTTT.